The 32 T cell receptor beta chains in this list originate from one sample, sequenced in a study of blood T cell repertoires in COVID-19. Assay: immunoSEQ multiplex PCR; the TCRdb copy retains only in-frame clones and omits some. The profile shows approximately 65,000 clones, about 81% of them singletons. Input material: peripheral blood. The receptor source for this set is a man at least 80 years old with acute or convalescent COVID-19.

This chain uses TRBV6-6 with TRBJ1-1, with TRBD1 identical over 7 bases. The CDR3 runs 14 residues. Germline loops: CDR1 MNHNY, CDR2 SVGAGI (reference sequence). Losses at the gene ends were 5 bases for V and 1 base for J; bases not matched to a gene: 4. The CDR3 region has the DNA TGTGCCAGCAGTCTGACAGGGTCGAACACTGAAGCTTTCTTT. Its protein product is CASSLTGSNTEAFF.

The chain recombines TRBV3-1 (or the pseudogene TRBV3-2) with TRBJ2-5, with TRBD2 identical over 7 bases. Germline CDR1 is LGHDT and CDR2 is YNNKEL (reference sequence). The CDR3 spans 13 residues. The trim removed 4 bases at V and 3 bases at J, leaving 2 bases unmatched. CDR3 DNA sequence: TGTGCCAGCAGCCGCAGCGGGGAAGAGACCCAGTACTTC. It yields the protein CASSRSGEETQYF.

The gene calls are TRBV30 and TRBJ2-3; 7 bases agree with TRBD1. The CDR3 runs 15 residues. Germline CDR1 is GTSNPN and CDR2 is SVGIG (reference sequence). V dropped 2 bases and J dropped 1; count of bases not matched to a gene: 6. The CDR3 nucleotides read TGTGCCTGGAGTTACAGGGGAGTTGGCACAGATACGCAGTATTTT. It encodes CAWSYRGVGTDTQYF.

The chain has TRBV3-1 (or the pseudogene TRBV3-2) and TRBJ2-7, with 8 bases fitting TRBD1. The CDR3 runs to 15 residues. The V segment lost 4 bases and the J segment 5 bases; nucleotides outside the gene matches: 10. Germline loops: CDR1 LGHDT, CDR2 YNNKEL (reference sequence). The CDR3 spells CASSLITGGKNEQYF. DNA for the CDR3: TGTGCCAGCAGCCTGATCACAGGGGGTAAAAACGAGCAGTACTTC.

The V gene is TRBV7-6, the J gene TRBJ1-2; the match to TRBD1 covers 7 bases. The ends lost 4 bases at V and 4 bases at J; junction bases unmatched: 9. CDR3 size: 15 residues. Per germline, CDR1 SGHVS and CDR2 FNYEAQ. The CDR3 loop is CASSSRRGPGYGYTF. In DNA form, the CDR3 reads TGTGCCAGCAGCTCCAGGAGGGGGCCCGGCTATGGCTACACCTTC.

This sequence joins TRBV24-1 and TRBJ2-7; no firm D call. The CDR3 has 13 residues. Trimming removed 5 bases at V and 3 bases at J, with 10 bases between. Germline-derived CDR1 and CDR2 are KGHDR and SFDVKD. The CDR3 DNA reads TGTGCCACCAGTGGCTCGCCTAGCTACGAGCAGTACTTC. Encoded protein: CATSGSPSYEQYF.

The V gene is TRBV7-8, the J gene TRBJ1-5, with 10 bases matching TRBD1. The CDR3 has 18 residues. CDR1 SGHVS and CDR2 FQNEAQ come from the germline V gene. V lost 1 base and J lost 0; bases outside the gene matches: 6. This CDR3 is CASSLDGTGVYSNQPQHF. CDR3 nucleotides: TGTGCCAGCAGCTTAGACGGGACAGGGGTTTATAGCAATCAGCCCCAGCATTTT.

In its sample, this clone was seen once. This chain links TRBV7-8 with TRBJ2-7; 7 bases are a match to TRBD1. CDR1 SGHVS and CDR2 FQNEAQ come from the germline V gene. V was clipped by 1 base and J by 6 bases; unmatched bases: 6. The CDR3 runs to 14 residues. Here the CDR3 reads CASSLGQGRSEQYF. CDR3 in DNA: TGTGCCAGCAGCTTAGGACAGGGACGGTCCGAGCAGTACTTC.

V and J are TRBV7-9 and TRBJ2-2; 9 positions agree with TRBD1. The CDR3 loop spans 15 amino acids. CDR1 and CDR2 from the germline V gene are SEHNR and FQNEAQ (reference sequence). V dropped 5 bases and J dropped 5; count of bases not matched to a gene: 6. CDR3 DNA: TGTGCCAGCAGCAGATCCGGGACAGGGACCGGGGAGCTGTTTTTT. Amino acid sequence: CASSRSGTGTGELFF.

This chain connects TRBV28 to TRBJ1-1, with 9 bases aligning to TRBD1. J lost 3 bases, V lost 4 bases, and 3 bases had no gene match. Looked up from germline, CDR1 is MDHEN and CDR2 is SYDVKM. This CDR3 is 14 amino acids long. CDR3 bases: TGTGCCAGCAGTTACGGACAGGGGTACACTGAAGCTTTCTTT. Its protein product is CASSYGQGYTEAFF.

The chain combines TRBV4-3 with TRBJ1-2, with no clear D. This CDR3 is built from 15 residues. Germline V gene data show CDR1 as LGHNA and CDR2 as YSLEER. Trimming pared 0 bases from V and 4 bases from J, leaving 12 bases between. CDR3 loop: CASSQDEGRFYGYTF. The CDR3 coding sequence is TGCGCCAGCAGCCAAGATGAGGGCAGATTCTATGGCTACACCTTC.

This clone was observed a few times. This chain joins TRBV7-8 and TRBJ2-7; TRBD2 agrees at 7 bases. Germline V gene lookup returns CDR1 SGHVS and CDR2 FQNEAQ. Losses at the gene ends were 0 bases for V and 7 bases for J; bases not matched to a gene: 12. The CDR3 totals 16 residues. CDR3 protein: CASSLAGRSGASEQYF. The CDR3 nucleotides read TGTGCCAGCAGCTTAGCAGGTCGGAGCGGGGCGTCTGAGCAGTACTTC.

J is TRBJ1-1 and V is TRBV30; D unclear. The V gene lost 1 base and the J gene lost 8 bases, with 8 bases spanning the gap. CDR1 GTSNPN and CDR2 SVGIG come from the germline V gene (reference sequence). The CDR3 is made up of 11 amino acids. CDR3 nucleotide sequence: TGTGCCTGGAGTGGTGGCCCCGAAGCTTTCTTT. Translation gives CAWSGGPEAFF. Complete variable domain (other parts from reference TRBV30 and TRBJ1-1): SQTIHQWPATLVQPVGSPLSLECTVEGTSNPNLYWYRQAAGRGLQLLFYSVGIGQISSEVPQNLSASRPQDRQFILSSKKLLLSDSGFYLCAWSGGPEAFFGQGTRLTVV.

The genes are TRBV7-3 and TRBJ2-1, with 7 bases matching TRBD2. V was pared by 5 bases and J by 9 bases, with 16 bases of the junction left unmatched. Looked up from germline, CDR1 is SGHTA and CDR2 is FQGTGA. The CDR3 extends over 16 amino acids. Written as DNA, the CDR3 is TGTGCCAGCAGCCCCGCGGGGCTAGCGGAAAGCACTGAGCAGTTCTTC. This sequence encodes CASSPAGLAESTEQFF. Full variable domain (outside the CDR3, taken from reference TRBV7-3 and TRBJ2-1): GAGVSQTPSNKVTEKGKYVELRCDPISGHTALYWYRQSLGQGPEFLIYFQGTGAADDSGLPNDRFFAVRPEGSVSTLKIQRTERGDSAVYLCASSPAGLAESTEQFFGPGTRLTVL.

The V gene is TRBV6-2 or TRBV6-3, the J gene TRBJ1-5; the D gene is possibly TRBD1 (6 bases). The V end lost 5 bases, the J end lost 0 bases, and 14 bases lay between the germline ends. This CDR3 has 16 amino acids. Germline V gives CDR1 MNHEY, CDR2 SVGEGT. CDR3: CASSTGTTYSNQPQHF. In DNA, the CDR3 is TGTGCCAGCAGTACCGGGACAACTTATAGCAATCAGCCCCAGCATTTT.

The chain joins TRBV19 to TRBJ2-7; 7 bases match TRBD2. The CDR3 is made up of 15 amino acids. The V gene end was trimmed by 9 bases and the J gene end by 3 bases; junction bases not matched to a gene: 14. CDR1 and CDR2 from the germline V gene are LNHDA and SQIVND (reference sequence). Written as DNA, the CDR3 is TGTGCCAGCCCGCCGTTACGGGGCGGGAGCTACGAGCAGTACTTC. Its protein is CASPPLRGGSYEQYF.

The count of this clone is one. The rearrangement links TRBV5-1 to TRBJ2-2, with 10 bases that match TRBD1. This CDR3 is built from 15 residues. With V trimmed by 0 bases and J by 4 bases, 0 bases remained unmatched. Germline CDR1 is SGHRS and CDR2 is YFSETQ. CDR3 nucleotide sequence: TGCGCCAGCAGCTTGGGACAGGGGGCCACCGGGGAGCTGTTTTTT. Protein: CASSLGQGATGELFF.

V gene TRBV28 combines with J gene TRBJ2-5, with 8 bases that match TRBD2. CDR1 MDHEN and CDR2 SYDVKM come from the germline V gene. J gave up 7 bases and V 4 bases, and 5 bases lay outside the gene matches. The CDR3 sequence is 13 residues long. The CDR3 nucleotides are TGTGCCAGCAGTTCGGGACTAGTGGGGACCCAGTACTTC. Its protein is CASSSGLVGTQYF.

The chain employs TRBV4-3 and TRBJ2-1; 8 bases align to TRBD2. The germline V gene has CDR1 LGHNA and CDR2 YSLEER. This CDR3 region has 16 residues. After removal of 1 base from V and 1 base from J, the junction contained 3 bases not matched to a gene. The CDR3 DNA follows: TGCGCCAGCAGCCAAGCCGGGACTAGTTCCTACAATGAGCAGTTCTTC. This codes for CASSQAGTSSYNEQFF.

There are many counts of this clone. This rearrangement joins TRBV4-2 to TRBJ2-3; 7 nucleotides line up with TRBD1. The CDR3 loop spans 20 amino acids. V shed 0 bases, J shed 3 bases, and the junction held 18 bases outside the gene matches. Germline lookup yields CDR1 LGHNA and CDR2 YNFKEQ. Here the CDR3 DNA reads TGTGCCAGCAGCCAAGATGGGGTGGACAGGTTCTTTCGGGGAACAGATACGCAGTATTTT. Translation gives CASSQDGVDRFFRGTDTQYF.

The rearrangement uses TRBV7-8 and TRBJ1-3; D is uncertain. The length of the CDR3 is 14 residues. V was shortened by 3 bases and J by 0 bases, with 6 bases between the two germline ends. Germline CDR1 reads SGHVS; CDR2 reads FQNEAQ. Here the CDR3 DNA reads TGTGCCAGCAGCTTGACTGTCTCTGGAAACACCATATATTTT. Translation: CASSLTVSGNTIYF.

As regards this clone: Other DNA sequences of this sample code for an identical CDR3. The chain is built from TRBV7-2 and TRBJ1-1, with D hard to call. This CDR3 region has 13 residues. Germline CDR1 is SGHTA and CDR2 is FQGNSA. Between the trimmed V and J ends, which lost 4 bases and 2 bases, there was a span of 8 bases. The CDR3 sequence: CASSSTVNTEAFF. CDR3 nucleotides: TGTGCCAGCAGCTCCACAGTTAACACTGAAGCTTTCTTT.

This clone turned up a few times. CDR3 coding DNA: TGTGCCAGTAGTTCTACAGGGCCCGCCATCGAAGAGACCCAGTACTTC. Its protein is CASSSTGPAIEETQYF. The genes are TRBV19 and TRBJ2-5, with D possibly being TRBD1 (6 bases). The CDR3 is 16 residues long. The V gene's germline CDR1 is LNHDA and CDR2 SQIVND (reference sequence). V was clipped by 5 bases and J by 3 bases, with 19 bases between them.

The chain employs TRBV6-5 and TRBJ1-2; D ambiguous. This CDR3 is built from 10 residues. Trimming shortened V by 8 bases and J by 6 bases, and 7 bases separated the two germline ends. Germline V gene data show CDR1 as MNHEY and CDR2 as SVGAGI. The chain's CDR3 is CASGRNGYTF. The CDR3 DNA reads TGTGCCAGCGGTAGAAATGGCTACACCTTC.

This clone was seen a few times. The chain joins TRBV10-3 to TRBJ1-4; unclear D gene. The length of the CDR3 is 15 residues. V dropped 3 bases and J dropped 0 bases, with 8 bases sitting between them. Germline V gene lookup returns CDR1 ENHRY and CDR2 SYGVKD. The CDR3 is CAISDPQATNEKLFF. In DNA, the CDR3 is TGTGCCATCAGTGACCCCCAGGCAACTAATGAAAAACTGTTTTTT.

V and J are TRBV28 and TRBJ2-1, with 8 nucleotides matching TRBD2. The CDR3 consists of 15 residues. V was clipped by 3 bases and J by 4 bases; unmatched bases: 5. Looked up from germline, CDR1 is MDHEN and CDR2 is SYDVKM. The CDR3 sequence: CASSLLSGGYNEQFF. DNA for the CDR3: TGTGCCAGCAGTTTGTTGTCGGGAGGGTACAATGAGCAGTTCTTC.

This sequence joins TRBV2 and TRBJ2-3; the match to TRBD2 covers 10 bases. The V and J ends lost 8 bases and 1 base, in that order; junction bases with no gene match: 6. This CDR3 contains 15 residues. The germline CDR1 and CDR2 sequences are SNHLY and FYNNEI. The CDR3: CASLGLARGTDTQYF. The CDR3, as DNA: TGTGCCAGCTTGGGACTAGCGCGTGGCACAGATACGCAGTATTTT.

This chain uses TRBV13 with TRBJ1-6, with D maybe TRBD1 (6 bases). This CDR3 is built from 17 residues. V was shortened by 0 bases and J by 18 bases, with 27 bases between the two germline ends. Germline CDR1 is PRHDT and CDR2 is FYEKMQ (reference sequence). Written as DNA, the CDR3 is TGTGCCAGCAGCTTAGGAAACGAGAACAGGGCGCTTATGCGTCCCCACTTT. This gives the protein CASSLGNENRALMRPHF.

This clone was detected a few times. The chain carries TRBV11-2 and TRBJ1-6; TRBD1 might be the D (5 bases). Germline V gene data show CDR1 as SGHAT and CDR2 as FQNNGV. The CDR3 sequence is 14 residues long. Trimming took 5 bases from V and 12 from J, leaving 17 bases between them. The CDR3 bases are TGTGCCAGCAGCCGCTCGGCCAGGGTCGGACCCCTCCACTTT. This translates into CASSRSARVGPLHF.

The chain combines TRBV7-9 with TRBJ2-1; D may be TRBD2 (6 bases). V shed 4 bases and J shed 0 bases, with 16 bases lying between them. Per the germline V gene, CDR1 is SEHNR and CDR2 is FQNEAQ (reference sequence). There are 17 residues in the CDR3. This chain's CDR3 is CASSSDSGSISYNEQFF. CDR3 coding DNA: TGTGCCAGCAGCTCGGATAGCGGATCGATCTCCTACAATGAGCAGTTCTTC.

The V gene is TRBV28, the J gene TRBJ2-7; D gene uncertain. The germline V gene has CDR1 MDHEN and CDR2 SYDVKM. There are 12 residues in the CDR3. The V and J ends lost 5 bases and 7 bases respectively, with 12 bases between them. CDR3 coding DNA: TGTGCCAGCAGTCGCAGTAGCCCGGAGCAGTACTTC. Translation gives CASSRSSPEQYF. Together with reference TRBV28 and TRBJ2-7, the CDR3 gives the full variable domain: DVKVTQSSRYLVKRTGEKVFLECVQDMDHENMFWYRQDPGLGLRLIYFSYDVKMKEKGDIPEGYSVSREKKERFSLILESASTNQTSMYLCASSRSSPEQYFGPGTRLTVT.

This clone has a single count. CDR3 amino acids: CASSFGGPRAFF. In DNA form, the CDR3 reads TGTGCCAGCAGCTTTGGTGGTCCGAGGGCTTTCTTT. The chain couples TRBV7-9 to TRBJ1-1; D gene unclear. V shed 3 bases and J shed 11 bases, with 13 bases lying between them. CDR1 and CDR2 (germline): SEHNR, FQNEAQ (reference sequence). This CDR3 contains 12 residues.